A selection of T cell receptor beta chains follows, all from one sample in a study of identical twins. TCRdb called the 5' RACE reads again in MiXCR, with one record for every CDR3 protein. The sample includes approximately 220,000 distinct CDR3 sequences, 6.5% to 9% of them seen just once. Separately, the same data were catalogued under a study of yellow fever vaccine responses in identical twins.

Material for sequencing was CD8+ T cells sorted from blood. The source of these receptors is a woman under 30 in good health. Both conserved end residues are part of each CDR3. The D gene is left open where the match is weak. Rows give clone size only sometimes, using once, few, many, or a class for an expanded clone.

TRBJ2-7,many,TRBV6-4,TRBD1,TGTGCCAGCAGTCCGAACCACAGGGGTTCCTACGAGCAGTACTTC,CASSPNHRGSYEQYF
TRBJ2-1,-,TRBV18,-,TGTGCCAGCTCACCAGAATCTCTCATCAATGAGCAGTTCTTC,CASSPESLINEQFF
TRBJ2-2,-,TRBV5-1,-,TGCGCCAGCAGCCCAGGGTGGGAGCTGTTTTTT,CASSPGWELFF
TRBJ2-5,-,TRBV25-1,TRBD1,TGTGCCAGCACCGGGACAGGGTCGGCGACCCAGTACTTC,CASTGTGSATQYF
TRBJ2-6,-,TRBV6-5,-,TGTGCCAGCAGTTACCGTACTGGGGCCAACGTCCTGACTTTC,CASSYRTGANVLTF
TRBJ2-1,-,TRBV12-3/TRBV12-4,TRBD1,TGTGCCAGCAGTCCCCCGGGACAGCACGACAATGAGCAGTTCTTC,CASSPPGQHDNEQFF
TRBJ2-1,-,TRBV5-8,-,TGTGCCAGCAGCTGGGGGGACTACAATGAGCAGTTCTTC,CASSWGDYNEQFF
TRBJ2-1,many,TRBV29-1,-,TGCAGCGTTGAAGGTGGTAACTCCTACAATGAGCAGTTCTTC,CSVEGGNSYNEQFF
TRBJ2-6,few,TRBV7-6,TRBD1,TGTGCCAGCAGCTCGTTTACAGGGGGGACTGGGGCCAACGTCCTGACTTTC,CASSSFTGGTGANVLTF
TRBJ1-1,many,TRBV29-1,-,TGCAGCGTTTTTCGGACAGACATGAACACTGAAGCTTTCTTT,CSVFRTDMNTEAFF
TRBJ2-3,-,TRBV2,-,TGTGCCAGCAGTGAAAGGGGGGAGAGGACAGATACGCAGTATTTT,CASSERGERTDTQYF
TRBJ2-7,many,TRBV29-1,-,TGCAGCGTTGGGACAGAGAGCTCCTACGAGCAGTACTTC,CSVGTESSYEQYF
TRBJ1-6,many,TRBV28,-,TGTGCCAGCAGCCGAGGAGACAGCCACGAAAAGCCCCTCCACTTT,CASSRGDSHEKPLHF
TRBJ2-4,few,TRBV14,-,TGTGCCAGCAGCGAGTACGGAAAACTAAACATTCAGTACTTC,CASSEYGKLNIQYF
TRBJ1-3,many,TRBV11-2,-,TGTGCCAGCAGTCCCATTTCCGGGACACGCGAATCTGGAAACACCATATATTTT,CASSPISGTRESGNTIYF
TRBJ2-3,few,TRBV11-2,TRBD2,TGTGCCAGCAGCTGGCGACTAGCGGGGCCCCAAAGCACAGATACGCAGTATTTT,CASSWRLAGPQSTDTQYF
TRBJ2-1,few,TRBV7-6,-,TGTGCCAGCAGCTTGGCCGACAAGATCCCCTACAATGAGCAGTTCTTC,CASSLADKIPYNEQFF
TRBJ2-1,few,TRBV20-1,-,TGCAGTGCTAAAGGGCAGGAAACCTACAATGAGCAGTTCTTC,CSAKGQETYNEQFF
TRBJ2-2,-,TRBV24-1,-,TGTGCCACCAGTGATTTGACATACGCGAACACCGGGGAGCTGTTTTTT,CATSDLTYANTGELFF
TRBJ1-2,-,TRBV4-1,-,TGCGCCAGCAGCCAAGGTGCGGGTTTTGACTATGGCTACACCTTC,CASSQGAGFDYGYTF
TRBJ2-5,few,TRBV3-1,-,TGTGCCAGCAGCCACGCCGAGGGGCAGCAAGAGACCCAGTACTTC,CASSHAEGQQETQYF
TRBJ2-2,many,TRBV9,-,TGTGCCAGCAGCGCAGACAGTTACTTGAACACCGGGGAGCTGTTTTTT,CASSADSYLNTGELFF
TRBJ2-1,-,TRBV19,-,TGTGCCAGTAGAGTAGGGGGGGGCTCCTACAATGAGCAGTTCTTC,CASRVGGGSYNEQFF
TRBJ1-6,many,TRBV28,TRBD1,TGTGCCAGCAGTGCCCTAGCAGGGGGCAATTCACCCCTCCACTTT,CASSALAGGNSPLHF
TRBJ2-5,few,TRBV20-1,TRBD2,TGCAGTGCTAGAGATCTGAGCGGGGGGGGTCAAGAGACCCAGTACTTC,CSARDLSGGGQETQYF
TRBJ2-5,many,TRBV7-9,TRBD1,TGTGCCATCCCGAGACCCGGGACAGAAAAAGAGACCCAGTACTTC,CAIPRPGTEKETQYF
TRBJ2-2,few,TRBV6-1,TRBD1,TGTGCCAGCAGGACCTCACAGGGGGACACCGGGGAGCTGTTTTTT,CASRTSQGDTGELFF
TRBJ1-1,-,TRBV27,-,TGTGCCAGCAGTTCCACCTGGAACACTGAAGCTTTCTTT,CASSSTWNTEAFF
TRBJ2-5,-,TRBV19,TRBD2,TGTGCCAGTAGTCTCGTAGCGGGGGGGCTTAAAGAGACCCAGTACTTC,CASSLVAGGLKETQYF
TRBJ2-5,few,TRBV15,TRBD2,TGTGCCACCAGCTCAGGACTAGCGGGCCGCCAAGAGACCCAGTACTTC,CATSSGLAGRQETQYF
TRBJ1-1,-,TRBV28,-,TGTGCCAGCAGTTCCGCGGGAGGGAAGCGAGGATTCACTGAAGCTTTCTTT,CASSSAGGKRGFTEAFF
TRBJ2-3,few,TRBV11-2,-,TGTGCCAGCAGCCGGGACCTCACTAGCACAGATACGCAGTATTTT,CASSRDLTSTDTQYF
TRBJ1-4,few,TRBV28,-,TGTGCCAGCAGTTTGAGGGCGCGTAATGAAAAACTGTTTTTT,CASSLRARNEKLFF
TRBJ2-1,many,TRBV12-3/TRBV12-4,TRBD1,TGTGCCAGCAGGCCACCAGGGGGTTCCTACAATGAGCAGTTCTTC,CASRPPGGSYNEQFF
TRBJ2-7,few,TRBV5-1,TRBD1,TGCGCCAGCAGCCCCGACGGACAGGGGGTAATAATGTACTTC,CASSPDGQGVIMYF
TRBJ2-5,few,TRBV24-1,-,TGTGCCACCAGTGATACAAAAGAGACCCAGTACTTC,CATSDTKETQYF
TRBJ2-1,-,TRBV7-6,-,TGTGCCAGCAGCTCCCCCGGTCAGGGGAAGAATGAGCAGTTCTTC,CASSSPGQGKNEQFF
TRBJ2-5,-,TRBV7-9,-,TGTGCCAGCAGCTCGTTGACGGACCGAGAGACCCAGTACTTC,CASSSLTDRETQYF
TRBJ1-4,few,TRBV5-5,-,TGTGCCAGCAGCTTGTCGACAGAAGATAATGAAAAACTGTTTTTT,CASSLSTEDNEKLFF
TRBJ2-3,-,TRBV10-3,TRBD1,TGTGCCATCACAGGGGGCGGGCCAGATACGCAGTATTTT,CAITGGGPDTQYF
TRBJ2-1,many,TRBV24-1,TRBD1,TGTGCCACCAGTGACCGCGAGAACAGGGGGGACAATGAGCAGTTCTTC,CATSDRENRGDNEQFF
TRBJ1-1,-,TRBV20-1,-,TGCAGTGCTGAAAACACAGGGTCTGAAGCTTTCTTT,CSAENTGSEAFF
TRBJ2-7,few,TRBV6-5,-,TGTGCCAGCACTTCAGGACAGTACCTCTACTCCTACGAGCAGTACTTC,CASTSGQYLYSYEQYF
TRBJ2-3,many,TRBV24-1,-,TGTGCCACCAGTGACTCTCGGACCTCCCTGGACGCAGATACGCAGTATTTT,CATSDSRTSLDADTQYF
TRBJ2-3,-,TRBV5-1,-,TGCGCCAGCAGCACAGTCGCGGGTGCCACAGATACGCAGTATTTT,CASSTVAGATDTQYF
TRBJ2-1,few,TRBV12-5,TRBD1,TGTGCTAGTGGTTTGGCAGGGACAGATAATGAGCAGTTCTTC,CASGLAGTDNEQFF
TRBJ2-7,many,TRBV3-1,TRBD2,TGTGCCAGCAGCCAAGACTCTAGCGGTCTTTCCTACGAGCAGTACTTC,CASSQDSSGLSYEQYF
TRBJ2-5,many,TRBV12-3/TRBV12-4,-,TGTGCCAGCAGTTCACAGGGGAGGGAGGAGACCCAGTACTTC,CASSSQGREETQYF
TRBJ2-1,many,TRBV6-1,-,TGTGCCAGCAGACCCAGGGGTAGCGGTCGGAATGAGCAGTTCTTC,CASRPRGSGRNEQFF
TRBJ1-2,few,TRBV29-1,-,TGCAGCGTTGAAGAAGGTGAAGGGAGGAGATATGGCTACACCTTC,CSVEEGEGRRYGYTF
TRBJ1-5,-,TRBV15,TRBD1,TGTGCCACCAGCAGAACGACAGGGACACTTTCCTATAGCAATCAGCCCCAGCATTTT,CATSRTTGTLSYSNQPQHF
TRBJ2-2,many,TRBV4-1,-,TGCGCCAGCAGCCAAGTCAACGGGGAGCTGTTTTTT,CASSQVNGELFF
TRBJ2-5,few,TRBV9,-,TGTGCCAGCAGCCGGACAGAAGAGACCCAGTACTTC,CASSRTEETQYF
TRBJ2-5,many,TRBV15,TRBD2,TGTGCCACCAGCAGAGATGGAGGGACTAGCTGGGAGACCCAGTACTTC,CATSRDGGTSWETQYF
TRBJ1-1,-,TRBV27,-,TGTGCCAGCAGCCCTGCCCGTGCGGGGCCTGAAGCTTTCTTT,CASSPARAGPEAFF
TRBJ2-7,many,TRBV7-9,-,TGTGCCAGCAGCCCCGGCGTCGAGCAGTACTTC,CASSPGVEQYF
TRBJ2-7,-,TRBV29-1,TRBD1,TGCAGCGCAAATGGGGGACAGTCCTACGAGCAGTACTTC,CSANGGQSYEQYF